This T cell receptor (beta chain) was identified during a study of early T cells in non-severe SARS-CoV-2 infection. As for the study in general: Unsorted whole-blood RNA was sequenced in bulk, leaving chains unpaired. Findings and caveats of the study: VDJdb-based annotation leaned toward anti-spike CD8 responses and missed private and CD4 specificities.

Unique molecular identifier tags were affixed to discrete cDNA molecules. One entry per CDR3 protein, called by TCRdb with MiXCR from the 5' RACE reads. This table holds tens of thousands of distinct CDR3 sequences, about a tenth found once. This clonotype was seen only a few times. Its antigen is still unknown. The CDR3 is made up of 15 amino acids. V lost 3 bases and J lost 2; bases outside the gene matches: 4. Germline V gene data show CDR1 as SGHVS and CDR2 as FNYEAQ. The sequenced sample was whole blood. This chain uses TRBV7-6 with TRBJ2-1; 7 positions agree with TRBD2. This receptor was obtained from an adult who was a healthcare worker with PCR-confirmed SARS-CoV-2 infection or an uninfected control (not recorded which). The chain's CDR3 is CASSLAGVAYNEQFF. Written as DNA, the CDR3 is TGTGCCAGCAGCTTGGCGGGGGTCGCCTACAATGAGCAGTTCTTC.